The 13 T cell receptor beta chains listed next were all sequenced from one sample in a study of low-dose radiotherapy and immunotherapy resistance in tumors. TRAV- and TRBV-specific primers, spanning alpha and beta chains, primed first-strand cDNA. TCR amplification used roughly 21 PCR cycles, a constant-region primer and a V-primer adapter. TCRdb reanalysed the reads using MiXCR and keeps one entry per CDR3 protein. The table shows some 57,000 distinct CDR3 sequences, with 20% to 25% occurring only once. As to time point: before trial treatment. The specimen was PBMCs, collected before treatment. The receptors here all came from a male donor with prostate cancer.

Many counts were recorded for this clonotype. V is TRBV5-1 and J is TRBJ2-7; 7 positions match TRBD1. Germline V gene lookup returns CDR1 SGHRS and CDR2 YFSETQ. The CDR3 sequence is 14 residues long. Trimming at V came to 3 bases and at J to 7 bases, leaving 10 bases not matched to a gene. The CDR3 sequence is CASSSGQNIREQYF. The CDR3 DNA is TGCGCCAGCAGCTCGGGACAGAATATACGAGAGCAGTACTTC.

This clonotype was counted ten times or more. The J gene is TRBJ2-4, the V gene TRBV28; unclear D gene. The CDR3 is 14 residues long. Between the trimmed V and J ends, which lost 5 bases and 0 bases, there was a span of 8 bases. Germline assignment: CDR1 MDHEN and CDR2 SYDVKM. The CDR3 loop is CASSGQLAKNIQYF. CDR3 nucleotide sequence: TGTGCCAGCAGTGGGCAGCTAGCCAAAAACATTCAGTACTTC.

This clonotype was detected ten times or more. The rearrangement joins TRBV7-7 to TRBJ2-2; D unclear. The V and J ends lost 6 bases and 5 bases respectively, with 10 bases between them. This CDR3 is 13 amino acids long. Germline CDR1 reads SSHAT; CDR2 reads FNYEAQ (reference sequence). CDR3 sequence (DNA): TGTGCCAGCAGTGCTATGGGTACCGGGGAGCTGTTTTTT. As protein: CASSAMGTGELFF.

This clonotype was seen many times. V usage is TRBV18 and J usage is TRBJ2-5; D unclear. Trimming cost V 2 bases and J 8 bases, with 21 bases left between them. The CDR3 length is 16 residues. Looked up from germline, CDR1 is KGHSH and CDR2 is LQKENI. CDR3 sequence reads: CASSPFSDGRSGTQYF. CDR3 bases: TGTGCCAGCTCACCATTTTCGGACGGCCGGTCCGGTACCCAGTACTTC.

The table lists this clonotype with a count of one. This likely reflects a read error, since a far larger clone is one base away. The genes are TRBV14 and TRBJ2-1, with a possible D match to TRBD2 (5 bases). CDR1 is SGHDN, CDR2 FVKESK, per germline. V lost 9 bases and J 10 bases, leaving 19 bases between the germline ends. The CDR3 sequence is 13 residues long. CDR3 in amino acids: CASNPGITYEQFF. The CDR3 DNA reads as TGTGCCAGTAACCCGGGGATTACCTACGAGCAGTTCTTC.

This clonotype was counted at least ten times. This chain connects TRBV7-3 to TRBJ2-2; no clear D gene. Trimming removed 2 bases from V and 0 bases from J, with 1 base in between. The CDR3 is 13 residues long. Germline loops: CDR1 SGHTA, CDR2 FQGTGA. The CDR3 coding sequence is TGTGCCAGCAGCTTACCGAACACCGGGGAGCTGTTTTTT. Amino acids: CASSLPNTGELFF.

In this sample, this clonotype turned up many times. The chain employs TRBV7-8 and TRBJ2-7; D unclear. CDR1 SGHVS and CDR2 FQNEAQ come from the germline V gene. The CDR3 extends over 12 amino acids. V was trimmed by 1 base and J by 2 bases, leaving 3 bases between them. The CDR3 sequence is CASSLDPYEQYF. CDR3 DNA sequence: TGTGCCAGCAGCTTAGACCCCTACGAGCAGTACTTC.

This clonotype was seen many times. This chain links TRBV2 with TRBJ2-1, with TRBD1 matching 7 bases. Germline V gene lookup returns CDR1 SNHLY and CDR2 FYNNEI. The CDR3 spans 16 residues. J was trimmed by 0 bases and V by 6 bases; bases with no gene match: 8. This CDR3 is CASSDDRVLSYNEQFF. In DNA form, the CDR3 reads TGTGCCAGCAGCGACGACAGGGTTCTCTCCTACAATGAGCAGTTCTTC.

This clonotype was seen many times. This chain uses TRBV19 with TRBJ2-7; unclear D gene. The length of the CDR3 is 13 residues. The germline V gene has CDR1 LNHDA and CDR2 SQIVND (reference sequence). The V and J ends lost 3 bases and 4 bases respectively, with 10 bases between them. The CDR3 coding sequence is TGTGCCAGTAGTATCAGTACCCCTTACGAGCAGTACTTC. This gives the protein CASSISTPYEQYF.

This clonotype was picked up many times. The chain carries TRBV7-7 and TRBJ2-2; tentatively, D is TRBD1 (5 bases). The CDR3 is made up of 16 amino acids. CDR1 and CDR2 from the germline V gene are SSHAT and FNYEAQ (reference sequence). V lost 2 bases and J 4 bases, leaving 14 bases between the germline ends. The CDR3 sequence: CASSLTRQGSTGELFF. CDR3 nucleotide sequence: TGTGCCAGCAGCTTAACGCGGCAGGGTAGCACCGGGGAGCTGTTTTTT. The full variable domain, completed using reference TRBV7-7 and TRBJ2-2, is GAGVSQSPRYKVTKRGQDVTLRCDPISSHATLYWYQQALGQGPEFLTYFNYEAQPDKSGLPSDRFSAERPEGSISTLTIQRTEQRDSAMYRCASSLTRQGSTGELFFGEGSRLTVL.

This clonotype was detected ten times or more. The chain combines TRBV6-4 with TRBJ2-1; TRBD2 matches at 14 bases. The CDR3 sequence is 17 residues long. CDR1 and CDR2 from the germline V gene are MRHNA and SNTAGT. The trim removed 9 bases at V and 2 bases at J, leaving 9 bases unmatched. The CDR3: CASSLGTSGRAYNEQFF. In DNA form, the CDR3 reads TGTGCCAGTTCTCTCGGGACTAGCGGGAGAGCCTACAATGAGCAGTTCTTC.

This sequence joins TRBV3-1 and TRBJ2-1; the match to TRBD2 covers 11 bases. With 5 bases clipped from V and 5 bases from J, the junction kept 2 bases outside the gene matches. This CDR3 is 14 amino acids long. CDR1 LGHDT and CDR2 YNNKEL come from the germline V gene (reference sequence). CDR3 nucleotides: TGTGCCAGCAGCACTAGCGGGAGCGACAATGAGCAGTTCTTC. It yields the protein CASSTSGSDNEQFF.

This clonotype was counted many times. This chain joins TRBV18 and TRBJ2-7; 7 bases agree with TRBD1. Per germline, CDR1 KGHSH and CDR2 LQKENI. V trimming: 5 bases; J trimming: 3 bases; junction bases outside the gene matches: 7. The CDR3 has 14 residues. This chain's CDR3 is CASSIDRENYEQYF. CDR3 in DNA: TGTGCCAGCTCAATAGACAGGGAAAACTACGAGCAGTACTTC.